Listed below are T cell receptor beta chains from one sample, sequenced in a study of patients and donors after allogeneic stem cell transplantation. TCRdb reprocessed the RT-PCR reads via MiXCR and lists one record per CDR3 protein. The data contain about 160,000 distinct CDR3 sequences, 30% of them singletons. The sequencing sample was made of blood, either unsorted or a sorted T cell fraction (not recorded which). These receptors were collected from a human donor who was either an allogeneic HSCT recipient or a stem cell or donor lymphocyte infusion donor (not recorded which). It is not recorded whose cells these are; they may come from a transplant donor. Both conserved end residues are part of each CDR3. A D gene is named only where the DNA matches it firmly. Some rows mark clone size as missing; the rest say once, few, many or name a class of expanded clone.

>TRBV20-1|few|TRBD2|TRBJ2-1
TGCAGTGCTACCCGGACTAGCAATGAGCAGTTCTTC
CSATRTSNEQFF
>TRBV9|few|NA|TRBJ1-2
TGTGCCAGCAGCTCATCTCCCGCAGGTCCCTATGGCTACACCTTC
CASSSSPAGPYGYTF
>TRBV18|NA|NA|TRBJ2-1
TGTGCCAGCTCACCCACTCGGGACAATGAGCAGTTCTTC
CASSPTRDNEQFF
>TRBV12-3/TRBV12-4|few|NA|TRBJ1-2
TGTGCCAGCAGGGAAACCGGGGCGGGTGGCTACACCTTC
CASRETGAGGYTF
>TRBV6-2/TRBV6-3|few|NA|TRBJ1-2
TGTGCCAGCAGTTTCGACAGGACCTATGGCTACACCTTC
CASSFDRTYGYTF
>TRBV2|NA|TRBD1|TRBJ1-4
TGTGCCAGCACCCAGGGGGCTGGGTATGAAAAACTGTTTTTT
CASTQGAGYEKLFF
>TRBV5-1|NA|NA|TRBJ1-1
TGCGCCAGCAGCCTAACGACAGCGAACACTGAAGCTTTCTTT
CASSLTTANTEAFF
>TRBV20-1|NA|NA|TRBJ1-5
TGCAGTGCTAGAGATAGTAGGAGGGGCGGAAATCAGCCCCAGCATTTT
CSARDSRRGGNQPQHF
>TRBV27|NA|TRBD1|TRBJ1-2
TGTGCCAGCATGGGACAGGGCTATGGCTACACCTTC
CASMGQGYGYTF
>TRBV21-1|few|NA|TRBJ2-2
TGTGCCAGCAGCAAAGAACACCCCCGGGGCACCGGGGAGCTGTTTTTT
CASSKEHPRGTGELFF
>TRBV11-3|NA|NA|TRBJ2-5
TGTGCCAGCAGCTTAGGCCGGATGGTGGCGGTACAAGAGACCCAGTACTTC
CASSLGRMVAVQETQYF
>TRBV12-3/TRBV12-4|NA|TRBD2|TRBJ2-1
TGTGCCAGCAGTTTATCGGGGACTACACCTGAGCAGTTCTTC
CASSLSGTTPEQFF
>TRBV7-3|NA|NA|TRBJ2-1
TGTGCCAGCAGCCCTTGGGAGGAGGGAGTCTACAATGAGCAGTTCTTC
CASSPWEEGVYNEQFF
>TRBV4-3|many|NA|TRBJ1-2
TGCGCCAGCAGCCAAGGGGACCGCGACTATGGCTACACCTTC
CASSQGDRDYGYTF
>TRBV9|few|NA|TRBJ2-1
TGTGCCAGCAGCGTAGGAGGGAACTCCTACAATGAGCAGTTCTTC
CASSVGGNSYNEQFF
>TRBV11-2|few|TRBD2|TRBJ2-3
TGTGCCAGCAGCGTAGGACTAGCGGGAGGAGATACGCAGTATTTT
CASSVGLAGGDTQYF
>TRBV3-1|NA|NA|TRBJ2-3
TGTGCCAGCAGCCAAGGTCTATATACGCAGTATTTT
CASSQGLYTQYF
>TRBV18|few|NA|TRBJ1-4
TGTGCCAGCTCACCAGACATCGTACCAACTAATGAAAAACTGTTTTTT
CASSPDIVPTNEKLFF
>TRBV5-4|few|NA|TRBJ2-5
TGTGCCAGCACCTTCCCGGGGCAAGAGACCCAGTACTTC
CASTFPGQETQYF
>TRBV12-3/TRBV12-4|NA|NA|TRBJ2-5
TGTGCCAGCAGTTTAATGGGGGAACGGGAGACCCAGTACTTC
CASSLMGERETQYF
>TRBV4-1|few|TRBD1|TRBJ1-2
TGCGCCAGCAGCCAAGATACGGGGACAGGCAATGGCTACACCTTC
CASSQDTGTGNGYTF
>TRBV12-3/TRBV12-4|many|NA|TRBJ1-2
TGTGCCAGCAGTTTAGGGCCGGGCCCACGCTATGGCTACACCTTC
CASSLGPGPRYGYTF
>TRBV12-3/TRBV12-4|NA|NA|TRBJ1-5
TGTGCCAGCAGTTTGGCGGGTGGGGGTAATCAGCCCCAGCATTTT
CASSLAGGGNQPQHF
>TRBV25-1|NA|TRBD2|TRBJ2-1
TGTGCCAGCAGTGAACCAGCGGGAGCGGTTAAGGAGCAGTTCTTC
CASSEPAGAVKEQFF
>TRBV18|many|NA|TRBJ1-5
TGTGCCAGCTCCGAGTGGGGGGATCAGCCCCAGCATTTT
CASSEWGDQPQHF
>TRBV14|few|TRBD2|TRBJ2-1
TGTGCCAGCAGCACCCGGGAGGGCTACAATGAGCAGTTCTTC
CASSTREGYNEQFF
>TRBV7-2|NA|NA|TRBJ2-5
TGTGCCAGCAGCCTGACAGGTGAAGAGACCCAGTACTTC
CASSLTGEETQYF
>TRBV27|few|TRBD1|TRBJ1-6
TGTGCCAGCAGGGTGGGACAGACTAATTCACCCCTCCACTTT
CASRVGQTNSPLHF
>TRBV12-3/TRBV12-4|NA|TRBD2|TRBJ2-7
TGTGCCAGCAGCCTGAGGTGGAGCGGGAGGGCCGTTAGCTCCTACGAGCAGTACTTC
CASSLRWSGRAVSSYEQYF
>TRBV20-1|many|NA|TRBJ1-4
TGCAGTGCCCCTCGGGACGGGAGGGAAAAACTGTTTTTT
CSAPRDGREKLFF
>TRBV5-5|NA|NA|TRBJ2-7
TGTGCCAGCACCGCAGTATCTGAAGAGGGATACGAGCAGTACTTC
CASTAVSEEGYEQYF
>TRBV15|NA|NA|TRBJ2-5
TGTGCCACCAGCAGTTTTATCCGGGAGCAGGGGACCCAGTACTTC
CATSSFIREQGTQYF
>TRBV20-1|few|NA|TRBJ2-7
TGCAGTGCTCAACACCCGGGTCAGTACGAGCAGTACTTC
CSAQHPGQYEQYF
>TRBV4-1|NA|NA|TRBJ1-6
TGCGCCAGCAGCCCCCACGGGGGGGCTAAGGGTTCACCCCTCCACTTT
CASSPHGGAKGSPLHF
>TRBV27|NA|TRBD1|TRBJ2-1
TGTGCCAGCAGTGCAAGATCCGGGACAGGGGGTAGTGAGCAGTTCTTC
CASSARSGTGGSEQFF
>TRBV4-2|NA|NA|TRBJ2-7
TGTGCCAGCAGCCAAGGGGTTTGGGGGAGAGGATACGAGCAGTACTTC
CASSQGVWGRGYEQYF